The next 5 T cell receptor beta chains were all read from a single sample in a study of blood T cell repertoires in COVID-19. TCRdb's copy holds only in-frame clones and misses some; the assay was immunoSEQ multiplex PCR. The sample lists fewer than 200,000 clones, roughly 88% occurring once. The sequenced sample consisted of peripheral blood. The receptors stem from a woman older than 75 with acute or convalescent COVID-19.

J is TRBJ2-7 and V is TRBV7-2; D is unclear. The germline V gene encodes CDR1 SGHTA and CDR2 FQGNSA. The germline V and J ends were trimmed by 2 bases and 1 base, with 12 bases remaining between them. The CDR3 extends over 15 amino acids. CDR3 coding DNA: TGTGCCAGCAGCTTAATCGCTGCCACTTCCTACGAGCAGTACTTC. Translation gives CASSLIAATSYEQYF.

This sequence joins TRBV6-5 and TRBJ2-2; 9 positions agree with TRBD1. Germline CDR1 reads MNHEY; CDR2 reads SVGAGI. V shed 4 bases, J shed 6 bases, and the junction held 3 bases outside the gene matches. The CDR3 sequence is 14 residues long. The CDR3 region has the DNA TGTGCCAGCAGTTTTGACAGGGGGTCCGGGGAGCTGTTTTTT. This gives the protein CASSFDRGSGELFF.

V gene TRBV9 combines with J gene TRBJ2-6; 11 bases match TRBD1. The trim removed 3 bases at V and 2 bases at J, leaving 7 bases unmatched. The CDR3 runs to 18 residues. Germline lookup yields CDR1 SGDLS and CDR2 YYNGEE. The CDR3 coding sequence is TGTGCCAGCAGCGGAGGACAGGGGGCATCTACTGGGGCCAACGTCCTGACTTTC. Amino acid sequence: CASSGGQGASTGANVLTF.

The chain joins TRBV24-1 to TRBJ2-7; the D is unclear. The V gene's germline CDR1 is KGHDR and CDR2 SFDVKD. The V gene lost 4 bases and the J gene lost 0 bases, with 15 bases spanning the gap. The length of the CDR3 is 16 residues. The CDR3 nucleotides are TGTGCCACCAGTGACCCCACAGCCTCGAGCTCCTACGAGCAGTACTTC. This sequence encodes CATSDPTASSSYEQYF.

The chain carries TRBV5-5 and TRBJ1-6; 9 bases are a match to TRBD1. Germline CDR1 reads SGHKS; CDR2 reads YYEKEE (reference sequence). There are 16 residues in the CDR3. Trimming at V came to 4 bases and at J to 6 bases, leaving 8 bases not matched to a gene. The CDR3 DNA follows: TGTGCCAGCAGCCCTACGTTGGACAGGGGTAATTCACCCCTCCACTTT. It is translated as CASSPTLDRGNSPLHF.